A selection of T cell receptor beta chains follows, all from one sample in a study of blood T cell repertoires in COVID-19. The assay was immunoSEQ multiplex PCR, and TCRdb's table has in-frame clones only and misses some. This sample has approximately 90,000 clones, with 70% to 80% found just once. The sequenced sample consisted of peripheral blood. The source is a human donor in a cohort sampled during active COVID-19. Both conserved end residues are part of each CDR3. A D gene is named only where the DNA matches it firmly. The size of a clone is reported for some rows only, either as once, few or many, or as a class for expanded clones.

v_call,clone_size,d_call,j_call,cdr3_aa,cdr3_nt
TRBV10-3,-,TRBD2,TRBJ2-5,CAISTLADQETQYF,TGTGCCATCAGTACTCTAGCGGACCAAGAGACCCAGTACTTC
TRBV5-4,-,TRBD1,TRBJ1-2,CASSSPRDRGREGYTF,TGTGCCAGCAGCTCACCCCGGGACAGGGGGCGCGAAGGCTACACCTTC
TRBV5-6,-,TRBD1,TRBJ1-2,CASSLEDRSKGYTF,TGTGCCAGCAGCCTTGAGGACAGGTCGAAAGGCTACACCTTC
TRBV7-2,-,-,TRBJ2-7,CASSSRRGGSSYEQYF,TGTGCCAGCAGCTCCCGGCGGGGCGGTAGCTCCTACGAGCAGTACTTC
TRBV19,-,-,TRBJ1-5,CASSTRRVEQWIQPQHF,TGTGCCAGTAGTACCCGCAGGGTTGAACAGTGGATCCAGCCCCAGCATTTT
TRBV3-1/TRBV3-2,-,TRBD2,TRBJ2-5,CASSQETSGRETQYF,TGTGCCAGCAGCCAAGAGACTAGCGGGAGAGAGACCCAGTACTTC
TRBV4-2,-,-,TRBJ2-3,CASSQEVLAADTQYF,TGTGCCAGCAGCCAAGAAGTACTAGCTGCGGATACGCAGTATTTT
TRBV4-3,-,TRBD2,TRBJ2-7,CASSQSIVLDSGNSYEQYF,TGCGCCAGCAGCCAATCGATAGTGTTGGATAGCGGGAATTCCTACGAGCAGTACTTC
TRBV20-1,once,-,TRBJ1-1,CSATWAEAFF,TGCAGTGCCACCTGGGCGGAAGCTTTCTTT
TRBV7-9,-,-,TRBJ2-7,CASSLGRGTVSGDEQYF,TGTGCCAGCAGCTTAGGGAGAGGAACGGTTTCTGGTGACGAGCAGTACTTC
TRBV5-1,-,-,TRBJ1-4,CASSSDPAGEKLFF,TGCGCCAGCAGCTCCGACCCCGCGGGGGAAAAACTGTTTTTT
TRBV6-1,-,-,TRBJ2-7,CASSEALLLAGKRWQYF,TGTGCCAGCAGTGAAGCGCTTCTACTAGCAGGAAAGAGGTGGCAGTACTTC
TRBV6-2/TRBV6-3,-,-,TRBJ2-1,CASSYGRASLGAEQFF,TGTGCCAGCAGTTATGGGAGGGCTAGCTTGGGGGCTGAGCAGTTCTTC
TRBV2,-,TRBD2,TRBJ2-5,CASSDGLAGGRGSETQYF,TGTGCCAGCAGTGACGGACTAGCGGGAGGAAGGGGGTCGGAGACCCAGTACTTC
TRBV6-5,-,-,TRBJ2-3,CASSWERTDTQYF,TGTGCCAGCAGTTGGGAGCGCACAGATACGCAGTATTTT
TRBV19,-,TRBD1,TRBJ2-5,CASSIKQGETQYF,TGTGCCAGTAGTATAAAACAGGGGGAGACCCAGTACTTC
TRBV9,-,TRBD2,TRBJ2-1,CASTSPRASGSYNEQFF,TGTGCCAGCACTTCCCCGAGGGCTAGCGGCTCCTACAATGAGCAGTTCTTC
TRBV19,-,TRBD1,TRBJ1-2,CASSTLRQGDYGYTF,TGTGCCAGTAGTACCCTCAGACAGGGAGACTATGGCTACACCTTC
TRBV19,-,-,TRBJ1-4,CASSGGFNEKLFF,TGTGCCAGTAGCGGCGGGTTTAATGAAAAACTGTTTTTT
TRBV7-9,-,TRBD1,TRBJ2-1,CASSRDRAGYNEQFF,TGTGCCAGCAGCCGGGACAGGGCCGGCTACAATGAGCAGTTCTTC
TRBV7-9,-,TRBD1,TRBJ2-7,CASSSYYTGQGAYEQYF,TGTGCCAGCAGCTCTTATTATACGGGACAGGGGGCCTACGAGCAGTACTTC
TRBV9,once,TRBD2,TRBJ2-5,CASRPGLGKETQYF,TGTGCCAGCAGACCGGGACTAGGCAAAGAGACCCAGTACTTC
TRBV4-1,-,TRBD1,TRBJ2-7,CASSQGQGANYEQYF,TGCGCCAGCAGCCAAGGACAGGGGGCGAACTACGAGCAGTACTTC
TRBV25-1,-,TRBD1,TRBJ2-5,CASSETGGAGETQYF,TGTGCCAGCAGTGAGACAGGGGGCGCCGGGGAGACCCAGTACTTC
TRBV6-1,-,TRBD2,TRBJ2-7,CASSALLGLAGVEQYF,TGTGCCAGCAGTGCTCTTCTGGGACTAGCGGGAGTCGAGCAGTACTTC
TRBV27,-,-,TRBJ1-6,CASSPLGRPISPLHF,TGTGCCAGCTCCCCTTTGGGCAGGCCCATTTCACCCCTCCACTTT
TRBV7-8,-,-,TRBJ2-7,CASSLQGRRYEQYF,TGTGCCAGCAGCTTACAGGGGAGAAGGTACGAGCAGTACTTC
TRBV12-3/TRBV12-4,-,-,TRBJ1-1,CASSSGSTEAFF,TGTGCCAGCAGTTCAGGCAGCACTGAAGCTTTCTTT
TRBV29-1,-,-,TRBJ1-5,CSVGDTRGPQHF,TGCAGCGTTGGGGACACCCGGGGGCCCCAGCATTTT
TRBV14,-,TRBD1,TRBJ1-1,CAGSPLVGFGDRDAESTEAFF,TGTGCCGGCAGCCCATTGGTGGGGTTCGGGGACAGGGACGCTGAGAGCACTGAAGCTTTCTTT
TRBV9,once,TRBD1,TRBJ2-7,CASSGQGAGSYEQYF,TGTGCCAGCAGCGGACAGGGGGCCGGCTCCTACGAGCAGTACTTC
TRBV18,-,TRBD1,TRBJ2-2,CASSPTGQGTGELFF,TGTGCCAGCTCACCAACGGGACAGGGTACCGGGGAGCTGTTTTTT
TRBV25-1,few,-,TRBJ2-7,CASSEEGLPFHEQYF,TGTGCCAGCAGTGAAGAGGGACTCCCCTTCCACGAGCAGTACTTC
TRBV6-5,-,-,TRBJ2-1,CASRLGGGSYNEQFF,TGTGCCAGCAGGCTAGGGGGGGGGTCCTACAATGAGCAGTTCTTC
TRBV2,-,-,TRBJ1-4,CASRRDNNEKLFF,TGTGCCAGCAGGAGGGATAATAATGAAAAACTGTTTTTT
TRBV18,-,-,TRBJ2-1,CASSPPRGGSYNEQFF,TGTGCCAGCTCACCCCCAAGAGGGGGTTCGTACAATGAGCAGTTCTTC
TRBV4-1,once,-,TRBJ2-1,CASSQDREMRQFF,TGCGCCAGCAGCCAAGATAGAGAAATGCGGCAGTTCTTC
TRBV6-6,-,-,TRBJ2-7,CASSYSRDTLYEQYF,TGTGCCAGCAGTTACTCCCGGGACACCCTTTACGAGCAGTACTTC